One sample yielded the 10 T cell receptor beta chains listed below, sequenced in a study of CD8 T cells in ankylosing spondylitis. Study results and limitations: Made up of eight highly homologous variants, a TCR beta motif appeared characteristic of ankylosing spondylitis blood.

These receptors' antigens are unknown. MiXCR was run by TCRdb on the 5' RACE reads, yielding one entry per CDR3 protein. The sample has approximately 520,000 distinct CDR3 sequences, approximately 5.3% seen once. The sequenced sample consisted of blood, either unsorted or a sorted T cell fraction (not recorded which). These receptors all come from a male donor with ankylosing spondylitis.

This clonotype was seen many times. The V call is TRBV10-3, the J call TRBJ1-2, with D possibly matching TRBD1 (6 bases). Germline CDR1 is ENHRY and CDR2 is SYGVKD. Between the trimmed V and J ends, which lost 8 bases and 5 bases, there was a span of 12 bases. CDR3 size: 12 residues. DNA of the CDR3: TGTGCCATCCCAGGACAGTCATATGGCTACACCTTC. It translates to CAIPGQSYGYTF.

V is TRBV27 and J is TRBJ2-1, with no clear D. Trimming cost V 3 bases and J 0 bases, with 6 bases left between them. Germline V CDR1 and CDR2: MNHEY, SMNVEV (reference sequence). The CDR3 spans 14 residues. CDR3 in amino acids: CASSFGISYNEQFF. For the CDR3, the DNA is TGTGCCAGCAGTTTTGGGATCTCCTACAATGAGCAGTTCTTC.

This clonotype was detected a few times. The chain links TRBV12-3 or TRBV12-4 to TRBJ1-6; D remains ambiguous. The CDR3 has 14 amino acids. V lost 6 bases and J 10 bases, leaving 16 bases between the germline ends. CDR3 DNA: TGTGCCAGCAGCCCGGATTTGACCGTGTCACCCCTCCACTTT. It encodes CASSPDLTVSPLHF.

This clonotype was observed many times. The V call is TRBV4-3, the J call TRBJ2-1, with 7 bases matching TRBD1. Germline V gene data show CDR1 as LGHNA and CDR2 as YSLEER. The CDR3 totals 14 residues. V was pared by 0 bases and J by 7 bases, with 3 bases of the junction left unmatched. The CDR3 protein is CASSQDTGVNEQFF. The CDR3 DNA sequence: TGCGCCAGCAGCCAAGATACAGGGGTAAATGAGCAGTTCTTC.

This clonotype was seen a few times. V usage is TRBV7-2 and J usage is TRBJ2-1; D remains ambiguous. V shed 6 bases and J shed 6 bases, with 18 bases lying between them. This CDR3 has 15 residues. The germline CDR1 and CDR2 sequences are SGHTA and FQGNSA. The CDR3: CASSSSGLVINEQFF. CDR3 sequence (DNA): TGTGCCAGCAGTTCCAGTGGGCTAGTAATCAATGAGCAGTTCTTC. The full variable domain, its missing parts supplied by reference TRBV7-2 and TRBJ2-1, is GAGVSQSPSNKVTEKGKDVELRCDPISGHTALYWYRQSLGQGLEFLIYFQGNSAPDKSGLPSDRFSAERTGGSVSTLTIQRTQQEDSAVYLCASSSSGLVINEQFFGPGTRLTVL.

In its sample, this clonotype was seen a few times. The chain has TRBV29-1 and TRBJ1-1; 7 bases line up with TRBD1. The CDR3 totals 13 residues. Germline CDR1 is SQVTM and CDR2 is ANQGSEA. After removal of 3 bases from V and 2 bases from J, the junction contained 3 bases not matched to a gene. The CDR3 protein is CSVDGTVNTEAFF. DNA for the CDR3: TGCAGCGTTGACGGGACAGTTAACACTGAAGCTTTCTTT.

J is TRBJ2-1 and V is TRBV15; no clear D gene. Germline V gene sequence: CDR1 LNHNV, CDR2 YYDKDF (reference sequence). Between the trimmed V and J ends, which lost 3 bases and 1 base, there was a span of 4 bases. This CDR3 is 13 amino acids long. CDR3 sequence: CATSSSSYNEQFF. CDR3 coding DNA: TGTGCCACCAGCAGTTCTTCCTACAATGAGCAGTTCTTC.

In this sample, this clonotype turned up many times. The CDR3 is CASSFQRGHTEAFF. The CDR3 DNA reads TGTGCCAGCAGTTTTCAGAGGGGGCATACTGAAGCTTTCTTT. The chain is built from TRBV28 and TRBJ1-1; 7 bases are a match to TRBD1. The CDR3 length is 14 residues. J was trimmed by 5 bases and V by 3 bases; bases with no gene match: 6. Looked up from germline, CDR1 is MDHEN and CDR2 is SYDVKM. The complete variable domain, with remaining parts taken from reference TRBV28 and TRBJ1-1, reads DVKVTQSSRYLVKRTGEKVFLECVQDMDHENMFWYRQDPGLGLRLIYFSYDVKMKEKGDIPEGYSVSREKKERFSLILESASTNQTSMYLCASSFQRGHTEAFFGQGTRLTVV.

A word on this clonotype: A much larger clone lies one base from this, so it may be a read error. The chain is built from TRBV25-1 and TRBJ2-1; 8 bases map to TRBD1. The V gene's germline CDR1 is MGHDK and CDR2 SYGVNS. The CDR3 consists of 20 residues. CDR3 nucleotides: TGTGCCAGCAGTGTCGGGACAGGTAGGGCGATAGCGGTTTCCTACCATGAGCAGTTCTTC. Protein product: CASSVGTGRAIAVSYHEQFF. The entire variable domain, with the rest obtained from reference TRBV25-1 and TRBJ2-1, is as follows: EADIYQTPRYLVIGTGKKITLECSQTMGHDKMYWYQQDPGMELHLIHYSYGVNSTEKGDLSSESTVSRIRTEHFPLTLESARPSHTSQYLCASSVGTGRAIAVSYHEQFFGPGTRLTVL.

In this sample, this clonotype turned up many times. The V call is TRBV6-2 or TRBV6-3, the J call TRBJ1-5; D gene ambiguous. This CDR3 is built from 12 residues. Trimming took off 1 base at V and 4 bases at J, with 2 bases between the two ends. Germline V gives CDR1 MNHEY, CDR2 SVGEGT. CDR3: CASSYWNQPQHF. CDR3 coding DNA: TGTGCCAGCAGTTACTGGAATCAGCCCCAGCATTTT.